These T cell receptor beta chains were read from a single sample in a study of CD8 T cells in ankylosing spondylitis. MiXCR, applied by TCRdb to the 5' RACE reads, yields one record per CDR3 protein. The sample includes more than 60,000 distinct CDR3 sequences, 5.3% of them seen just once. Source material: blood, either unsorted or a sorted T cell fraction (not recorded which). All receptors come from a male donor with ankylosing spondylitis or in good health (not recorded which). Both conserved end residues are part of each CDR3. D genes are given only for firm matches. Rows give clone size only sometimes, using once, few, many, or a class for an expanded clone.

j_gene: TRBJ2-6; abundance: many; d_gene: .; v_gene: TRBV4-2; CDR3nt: TGTGCCAGCAGCCAAGAATCGAGCTTTACAGGGTCTGGGGCCAACGTCCTGACTTTC; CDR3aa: CASSQESSFTGSGANVLTF
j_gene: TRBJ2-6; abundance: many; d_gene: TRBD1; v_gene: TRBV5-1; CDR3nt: TGCGCCAGCAGCTTGCCGACAGGGGTGGCCTCTGGGGCCAACGTCCTGACTTTC; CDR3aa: CASSLPTGVASGANVLTF
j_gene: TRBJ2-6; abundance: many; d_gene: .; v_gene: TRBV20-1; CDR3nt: TGCAGTGCTAGAGATCGGAAAGCCCCCACTTTC; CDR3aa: CSARDRKAPTF
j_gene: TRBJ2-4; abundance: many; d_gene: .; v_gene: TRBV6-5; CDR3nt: TGTGCCAGCAGTAAATCGACCAGGGGTTTAAAAAACATTCAGTACTTC; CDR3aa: CASSKSTRGLKNIQYF
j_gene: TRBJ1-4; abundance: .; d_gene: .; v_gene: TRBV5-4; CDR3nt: TGTGCCAGCAGCTTGGGGGGGGATAGCGCGGCTAATGAAAAACTGTTTTTT; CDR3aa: CASSLGGDSAANEKLFF
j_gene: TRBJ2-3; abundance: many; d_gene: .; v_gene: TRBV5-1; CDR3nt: TGCGCCAGCAGCTTACAATCAACTAGCACAGATACGCAGTATTTT; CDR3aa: CASSLQSTSTDTQYF
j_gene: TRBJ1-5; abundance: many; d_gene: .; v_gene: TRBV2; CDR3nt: TGTGCCAGCAGTTCAGCAGGGGAAGGCCAGCCCCAGCATTTT; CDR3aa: CASSSAGEGQPQHF
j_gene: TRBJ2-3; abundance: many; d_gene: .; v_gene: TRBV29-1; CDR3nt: TGCAGCGCGACTAGGGACTGGGGCTCAGATACGCAGTATTTT; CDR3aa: CSATRDWGSDTQYF
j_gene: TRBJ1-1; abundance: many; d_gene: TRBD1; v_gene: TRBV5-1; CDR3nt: TGCGCCAGCAGCGCTCCGACAGGGGGCGAGGTGAACACTGAAGCTTTCTTT; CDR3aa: CASSAPTGGEVNTEAFF
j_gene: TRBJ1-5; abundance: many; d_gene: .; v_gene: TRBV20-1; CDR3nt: TGCAGTGCTAGTACTGGGTATAGCAATCAGCCCCAGCATTTT; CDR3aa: CSASTGYSNQPQHF